This is a list of T cell receptor beta chains from one sample in a study of OX40 agonist ivuxolimab in advanced cancers. Libraries were prepared by immunoSEQ multiplex PCR; TCRdb keeps only in-frame clonotypes and omits some of them. The sample includes around 150,000 clones, 90% of them seen just once. The starting material was CD4+ or CD8+ T cells sorted from blood, obtained in a trial of the OX40 agonist ivuxolimab. These receptors came from an adult with an advanced solid tumor such as melanoma, head and neck, liver or kidney cancer. The CDR3 runs from the conserved cysteine through the conserved F or W.

v_gene	CDR3aa
TRBV28	CASSRGGAMTNEKLFF
TRBV28	CASSTDTSTDTQYF
TRBV25-1	CASSESGTEYGYTF
TRBV5-4	CASSSKTGKETQYF
TRBV20-1	CSAFFYGYTF
TRBV7-7	CAVGLAGGETQYF
TRBV11-2	CASSLGGSSYEQYF
TRBV18	CASSPPPAGNQPQHF
TRBV7-2	CASSSGSGGNEQFF
TRBV28	CASSFGEANEQFF
TRBV7-3	CASSHGGGSGNTIYF
TRBV6-1	CASSETPGHLLNTIYF
TRBV2	CASSEAPSGANVLTF